The clone carrying this T cell receptor (beta chain) was observed once. Per the original methods: Amplification from reference gene primers served as the basis for estimated nucleated cell counts. TCRdb's copy holds only in-frame clones and misses some; the assay was immunoSEQ multiplex PCR. Clone size and V and J calls were adopted from that table, with D and trimming inferred from the DNA. Among 300,000 to 350,000 clones listed, 80% to 90% were seen once. This specimen comes from a study of blood T cell repertoires in COVID-19. Individuals aged roughly 18 to 95 years were recruited from about two dozen US areas. Trimming at V came to 5 bases and at J to 8 bases, leaving 6 bases not matched to a gene. Germline CDR1 is LNHDA and CDR2 is SQIVND (reference sequence). The CDR3 runs to 15 residues.

The sample taken for sequencing was PBMCs or T cells enriched from blood (not recorded which). The receptor's source is a man between 25 and 39 years old who had recovered from COVID-19. The chain joins TRBV19 to TRBJ1-6; 10 bases agree with TRBD1. The CDR3 sequence: CASSRRDRGDSPLHF. CDR3 DNA: TGTGCCAGTAGTCGTCGGGACAGGGGCGATTCACCCCTCCACTTT.